This T cell receptor beta chain was sequenced for a study of shared clonotypes between healthy human individuals. Assay: immunoSEQ multiplex PCR; the TCRdb copy retains only in-frame clones and omits some. Among about a million clones listed, about 75% were seen once. The CDR3 loop spans 11 amino acids. Per the germline V gene, CDR1 is GTSNPN and CDR2 is SVGIG (reference sequence). The J segment lost 6 bases and the V segment lost 7 bases, leaving 5 bases of the junction unmatched. The source of this sequence is a young man in good health. This sequence joins TRBV30 and TRBJ2-7; 8 bases are shared with TRBD1. The sequencing sample was made of memory CD4+ T cells sorted from blood. Described subset: CD45RA-negative fraction. The CDR3 nucleotides are TGTGCCTTACAGGGGGACCGCGAGCAGTACTTC. Translating gives CALQGDREQYF.